This T cell receptor beta chain was identified during a study of metastatic and nonmetastatic thyroid tumors (dated by TCRdb to the early 2020s). With regard to the full study: Repertoires were compared across peripheral blood and tumor or nodule tissue samples from malignant and benign thyroid patients.

Before undergoing thyroid surgery, none of the patients had been given any kind of treatment. The study retrospectively analysed patient clinical samples collected from the early 2010s to the late 2010s using T-cell receptor beta sequencing. The germline V gene specifies MNHNS as CDR1 and SASEGT as CDR2. The germline ends are 12 bases apart after V is trimmed by 6 bases and J by 0 bases. Counted from cysteine to phenylalanine, this CDR3 has 15 amino acids. The CDR3 DNA has 45 bases and is translated from base 1. The paper as a whole reports these results and caveats: TCR beta diversity was reported as significantly higher in malignant tumors than in benign nodules, in both blood and tumor samples.

This clone is judged medium-sized (0.01 to 0.1%). The antigen it recognizes is unknown. Base-call qualities are not available, and no considerably larger clone is one nucleotide away. Libraries were built with PCR. Sequencing used an Illumina HiSeq 4000. High-throughput sequencing was used to profile the TCR beta-chain CDR3 region of each patient. As for how the authors treated the data: A classifier to discriminate distant-metastatic papillary thyroid cancer patients was built from CDR3 differences across clinicopathological groups. To measure repertoire diversity the researchers used the Shannon index, while the Morisita-Horn index served to gauge how similar the tumor and blood repertoires were. In-frame beta chains were kept once TCRdb had trimmed the public reads at Q25 with fastp and called clones with MiXCR. These V and J calls derive from TCRdb rather than the authors' analysis. Within this sample are some 9,000 clones, with approximately 40% of them counted one time only. The ten largest account for roughly 21% of the sample.

The receptor was derived from a female donor with papillary thyroid cancer or a benign thyroid nodule (not recorded which). Some clones in this sample may be carry-over from other donors' samples. Material: tumor tissue. This receptor chain uses TRBV6-1 and TRBJ2-1; too little of a D gene remains to name it. The DNA sequence reads TGTGCCAGCAGAGGGCGCCCGAGCTCCTACAATGAGCAGTTCTTC. The translation is CASRGRPSSYNEQFF.